The clone carrying this T cell receptor beta chain was found many times. The data were taken from a study of T cells in Graves' hyperthyroidism and ophthalmopathy. Amplified regions were TCR beta CDR3 sequences from RNA transcripts. The HTBI primer set was used in a first-round RT-PCR of the TCR CDR3. TCRdb fed the multiplex PCR reads into MiXCR, producing one record per CDR3 protein. The data contain 330,000 or so distinct CDR3 sequences, 15% to 20% of them singletons. This CDR3 is 14 amino acids long. Germline CDR1 and CDR2: LNHDA and SQIVND (reference sequence). V lost 6 bases, J lost 6 bases, and 14 bases lay in between.

Source material: blood. V gene TRBV19 combines with J gene TRBJ2-2, with a weak D call TRBD1 (5 bases). This TCR was recovered from a middle-aged woman with Graves' ophthalmopathy. CDR3 sequence: CASRPWGVAGELFF. In DNA form, the CDR3 reads TGTGCCAGTAGACCATGGGGCGTGGCCGGGGAGCTGTTTTTT.